Sequencing of this T cell receptor (beta chain) was carried out in a study of spatial heterogeneity in lung cancer. Germline CDR1 and CDR2: DFQATT and SNEGSKA (reference sequence). V shed 1 base and J shed 1 base, with 10 bases lying between them. The CDR3 runs to 14 residues. TCRdb ran MiXCR on the 5' RACE reads and lists one entry per CDR3 protein. The top ten clones hold roughly 26% of a sample with under 150,000 distinct CDR3 sequences, more than 10% of them seen once. This clonotype has more than one count but fewer than ten. Noted time point: blood at routine non-recurrence follow-up after resection.

The clonotype was recovered from a female donor with early-stage non-small cell lung cancer. The sequencing here drew on PBMCs, taken at follow-up. The V gene is TRBV20-1, the J gene TRBJ1-1; D gene ambiguous. CDR3 coding DNA: TGCAGTGCTAGAGGCGAGCGGAGGAACACTGAAGCTTTCTTT. It yields the protein CSARGERRNTEAFF.